The following is a TCR beta chain sequence with its context. Its antigen is as yet unknown. The CDR3 contains 15 residues. V shed 1 base and J 7 bases; nucleotides not matched to a gene: 7. Germline V gene data show CDR1 as MRHNA and CDR2 as SNTAGT. MiXCR was run by TCRdb on the RACE reads, yielding one entry per CDR3 protein. The sample yields roughly 200,000 distinct CDR3 sequences, approximately 20% seen once. This sample was taken from a study of human T cells and chemical hapten exposure. Study summary: Upper-back patches of 0.01% DPC were read at 6 days.

Notes on the study in general: No alteration of TCRs above 1 in 1000 frequency was seen with DPC sensitization.

Time point here: patch test 1, 2 weeks after DPC sensitization. Treatment of the sample: therapeutic diphenylcyclopropenone sensitization with weekly scalp DPC. The authors' total RNA extraction used unfractionated whole blood. The chain employs TRBV6-4 and TRBJ2-1; TRBD2 aligns across 7 bases. The source material was whole blood, sampled in connection with sensitization to the hapten diphenylcyclopropenone (DPC). The TCR originated in a woman between 50 and 59 years old with alopecia areata. Some clones in this sample may be carry-over from other donors' samples. The CDR3 sequence is CASSDYAGEKNEQFF. The CDR3 nucleotides read TGTGCCAGCAGTGACTATGCGGGAGAAAAAAATGAGCAGTTCTTC.